Listed here are 17 T cell receptor beta chains from one sample, sequenced in a study of control samples from healthy donors and cancer patients. Only in-frame clones appear in the TCRdb table, and some are missing; sequencing was by immunoSEQ multiplex PCR. The data show about 150,000 clones, about 93% seen once. Sequencing used blood. The source is a middle-aged man in good health.

The gene calls are TRBV7-2 and TRBJ1-3; weak D call: TRBD1 (5 bases). The CDR3 runs 15 residues. The V end lost 5 bases, the J end lost 0 bases, and 11 bases lay between the germline ends. Germline CDR1 reads SGHTA; CDR2 reads FQGNSA. The CDR3 sequence: CASSTRQSSGNTIYF. The DNA for the CDR3 is TGTGCCAGCAGCACCCGACAGTCCTCTGGAAACACCATATATTTT.

This clone has more than one count but fewer than ten. The genes are TRBV7-9 and TRBJ1-1; TRBD1 aligns across 9 bases. V lost 4 bases and J lost 4; bases outside the gene matches: 13. Looked up from germline, CDR1 is SEHNR and CDR2 is FQNEAQ (reference sequence). The CDR3 totals 17 residues. CDR3 DNA sequence: TGTGCCAGCAGCTCGACAGGGACAGGGCGGGGTGGCACTGAAGCTTTCTTT. It translates to CASSSTGTGRGGTEAFF. The variable domain in full, with the rest retrieved from reference TRBV7-9 and TRBJ1-1, is DTGVSQNPRHKITKRGQNVTFRCDPISEHNRLYWYRQTLGQGPEFLTYFQNEAQLEKSRLLSDRFSAERPKGSFSTLEIQRTEQGDSAMYLCASSSTGTGRGGTEAFFGQGTRLTVV.

This chain connects TRBV9 to TRBJ2-5; no clear D gene. The CDR3 consists of 14 residues. The V gene lost 4 bases and the J gene lost 0 bases, with 10 bases spanning the gap. The germline gives CDR1 SGDLS, CDR2 YYNGEE. The CDR3 DNA reads as TGTGCCAGCAGCACAAATCCGCACCAAGAGACCCAGTACTTC. The encoded protein is CASSTNPHQETQYF. The full variable domain, in which reference TRBV9 and TRBJ2-5 provide the parts outside the CDR3, is DSGVTQTPKHLITATGQRVTLRCSPRSGDLSVYWYQQSLDQGLQFLIQYYNGEERAKGNILERFSAQQFPDLHSELNLSSLELGDSALYFCASSTNPHQETQYFGPGTRLLVL.

V gene TRBV18 combines with J gene TRBJ2-1; 12 nucleotides line up with TRBD2. Germline CDR1 reads KGHSH; CDR2 reads LQKENI. The CDR3 is made up of 16 amino acids. Losses at the gene ends were 3 bases for V and 0 bases for J; bases not matched to a gene: 0. CDR3 region: CASSPTSGSSYNEQFF. DNA for the CDR3: TGTGCCAGCTCACCGACTAGCGGGAGCTCCTACAATGAGCAGTTCTTC.

This clone has a single count. The genes are TRBV6-6 and TRBJ2-3; 8 nucleotides align to TRBD2. The CDR3 extends over 14 amino acids. The junction had 7 bases not matched to a gene; V was cut back by 7 bases and J by 4 bases. Germline values: CDR1 MNHNY, CDR2 SVGAGI (reference sequence). The CDR3: CASTPGGVPDTQYF. Here the CDR3 DNA reads TGTGCCAGCACCCCGGGAGGGGTTCCAGATACGCAGTATTTT.

This chain uses TRBV21-1 with TRBJ2-1; the table's D gene call, TRBD2, was not cross checked with the DNA. TRBV21-1 is designated a pseudogene. CDR3 length equals 17 residues. The CDR3 sequence: CASSLRVSGSSYNEQFF. CDR3 bases: TGTGCCAGCAGCTTACGGGTTAGCGGGAGCTCCTACAATGAGCAGTTCTTC.

The V gene is TRBV30, the J gene TRBJ1-6, with D unclear. The CDR3 consists of 11 residues. Trimming pared 3 bases from V and 7 bases from J, leaving 4 bases between. CDR1 and CDR2 (germline): GTSNPN, SVGIG (reference sequence). CDR3 region: CAWRANSPLHF. As DNA, the CDR3 is TGTGCCTGGAGGGCCAATTCACCCCTCCACTTT.

The V call is TRBV28, the J call TRBJ2-5; 7 bases align to TRBD2. The CDR3 loop spans 14 amino acids. The V gene's germline CDR1 is MDHEN and CDR2 SYDVKM. Trimming removed 6 bases from V and 5 bases from J; junction bases left unmatched: 9. The CDR3 DNA sequence: TGTGCCAGCAGGCCGGGGGGTGCAGTGGAGACCCAGTACTTC. Amino acid sequence: CASRPGGAVETQYF.

The V and J genes are TRBV11-2 and TRBJ1-5; D is ambiguous. V lost 1 base and J lost 4, with 8 bases in between. The germline V gene encodes CDR1 SGHAT and CDR2 FQNNGV. The CDR3 has 14 residues. This chain's CDR3 is CASSLGVGNQPQHF. In DNA, the CDR3 is TGTGCCAGCAGCTTAGGAGTGGGGAATCAGCCCCAGCATTTT.

The rearrangement uses TRBV2 and TRBJ1-5, with a weak D call TRBD1 (5 bases). This CDR3 spans 15 amino acids. Germline CDR1 reads SNHLY; CDR2 reads FYNNEI. V was pared by 5 bases and J by 4 bases, with 15 bases between. The CDR3 is CASSLSGQGNQPQHF. The DNA of the CDR3 is TGTGCCAGCAGTCTTTCAGGGCAGGGTAATCAGCCCCAGCATTTT.

The chain combines TRBV2 with TRBJ1-5, with TRBD1 identical over 7 bases. The germline CDR1 and CDR2 sequences are SNHLY and FYNNEI. Trimming cost V 6 bases and J 7 bases; bases outside gene matches: 9. This CDR3 has 14 amino acids. DNA for the CDR3: TGTGCCAGCAGCGTAGGGGGCGCGAGGCAGCCCCAGCATTTT. Encoded protein: CASSVGGARQPQHF.

V and J are TRBV3-1 (or the pseudogene TRBV3-2) and TRBJ2-2; D is uncertain. Germline lookup yields CDR1 LGHDT and CDR2 YNNKEL (reference sequence). V lost 1 base, J lost 6 bases, and 6 bases lay in between. The CDR3 is made up of 13 amino acids. CDR3 in DNA: TGTGCCAGCAGCCAAGTGGACCCCGGGGAGCTGTTTTTT. Translation gives CASSQVDPGELFF.

The rearrangement links TRBV25-1 to TRBJ2-7, with TRBD1 matching 10 bases. The V gene's germline CDR1 is MGHDK and CDR2 SYGVNS. The V segment lost 6 bases and the J segment 5 bases; nucleotides outside the gene matches: 10. The CDR3 has 15 amino acids. The CDR3, as DNA: TGTGCCAGCAGAAATCCGACAGGGGGCGGGGACGAGCAGTACTTC. Its translation is CASRNPTGGGDEQYF.

The genes are TRBV5-1 and TRBJ2-7; 13 bases fit TRBD2. The CDR3 is 15 amino acids. With 3 bases clipped from V and 3 bases from J, the junction kept 3 bases outside the gene matches. Germline CDR1 SGHRS, CDR2 YFSETQ. In DNA form, the CDR3 reads TGCGCCAGCAGCTGGACTAGCGGGAGTATCTACGAGCAGTACTTC. This encodes CASSWTSGSIYEQYF.

The chain is built from TRBV12-5 and TRBJ2-2, with 10 bases lining up with TRBD2. J was trimmed by 1 base and V by 6 bases; bases with no gene match: 8. CDR1 is LGHNT, CDR2 FRNRAP, per germline. The CDR3 has 17 amino acids. CDR3 residues: CASGLTSGNWNTGELFF. Written as DNA, the CDR3 is TGTGCTAGTGGGCTTACTAGCGGGAATTGGAACACCGGGGAGCTGTTTTTT.

V usage is TRBV23-1 and J usage is TRBJ1-1, with 9 bases lining up with TRBD1. TRBV23-1 qualifies as an ORF whose function is uncertain. This CDR3 contains 16 residues. With 4 bases clipped from V and 5 bases from J, the junction kept 11 bases outside the gene matches. The CDR3 here is CASSLRDRVGVTEAFF. The CDR3 nucleotides are TGCGCCAGCAGTCTCCGGGACAGGGTTGGCGTAACTGAAGCTTTCTTT.

V is TRBV6-5 and J is TRBJ1-3; possibly TRBD1 for D (6 bases). The V gene lost 0 bases and the J gene lost 3 bases, with 9 bases spanning the gap. CDR3 size: 15 residues. In germline, CDR1 is MNHEY, CDR2 SVGAGI. CDR3 sequence: CASSYSTGSGNTIYF. Written as DNA, the CDR3 is TGTGCCAGCAGTTACTCGACAGGCAGTGGAAACACCATATATTTT.